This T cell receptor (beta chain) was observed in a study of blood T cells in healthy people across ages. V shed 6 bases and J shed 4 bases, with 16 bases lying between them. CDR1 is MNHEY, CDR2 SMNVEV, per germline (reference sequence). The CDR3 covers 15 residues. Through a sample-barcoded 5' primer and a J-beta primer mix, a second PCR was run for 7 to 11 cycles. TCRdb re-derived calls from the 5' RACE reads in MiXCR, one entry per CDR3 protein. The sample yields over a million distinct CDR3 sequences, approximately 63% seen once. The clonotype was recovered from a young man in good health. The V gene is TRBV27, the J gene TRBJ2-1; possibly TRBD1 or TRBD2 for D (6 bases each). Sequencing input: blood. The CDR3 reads CASRAEGGRYNEQFF. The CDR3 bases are TGTGCCAGCAGGGCCGAGGGGGGAAGGTACAATGAGCAGTTCTTC.